This record concerns one T cell receptor (beta chain) sequence. Its antigen is not known. This entry belongs to a study of OX40 agonist ivuxolimab in advanced cancers. Background on the study: Patients in dose escalation had liver, melanoma, kidney or head and neck cancers. Averaging approximately 60 years in age, with a range of roughly 20 to 79, the cohort was 82.7% male.

Using immunoSEQ multiplex PCR, the repertoire was profiled, and TCRdb retains in-frame clones only, with some absent. The sample lists about 41,000 clones, more than 80% occurring once. Patients with a history of autoimmune disease or on systemic immunosuppression were excluded. Study conclusions and caveats: The study found that CD8+ T cells averaged more expanded clones than CD4+.

CDR3 length: 15 amino acids. Germline CDR1 and CDR2: SGHNT and YYREEE (reference sequence). The V gene end was trimmed by 4 bases and the J gene end by 5 bases; junction bases not matched to a gene: 8. The V gene is TRBV5-4, the J gene TRBJ2-2, with 7 bases matching TRBD1. Sample: CD4+ or CD8+ T cells sorted from blood, taken in a trial of the OX40 agonist ivuxolimab. This clonotype was obtained from an adult with an advanced solid tumor such as melanoma, head and neck, liver or kidney cancer. CDR3 sequence: CASSGRTGGTGELFF. CDR3 DNA: TGTGCCAGCAGCGGCCGGACAGGCGGAACCGGGGAGCTGTTTTTT.